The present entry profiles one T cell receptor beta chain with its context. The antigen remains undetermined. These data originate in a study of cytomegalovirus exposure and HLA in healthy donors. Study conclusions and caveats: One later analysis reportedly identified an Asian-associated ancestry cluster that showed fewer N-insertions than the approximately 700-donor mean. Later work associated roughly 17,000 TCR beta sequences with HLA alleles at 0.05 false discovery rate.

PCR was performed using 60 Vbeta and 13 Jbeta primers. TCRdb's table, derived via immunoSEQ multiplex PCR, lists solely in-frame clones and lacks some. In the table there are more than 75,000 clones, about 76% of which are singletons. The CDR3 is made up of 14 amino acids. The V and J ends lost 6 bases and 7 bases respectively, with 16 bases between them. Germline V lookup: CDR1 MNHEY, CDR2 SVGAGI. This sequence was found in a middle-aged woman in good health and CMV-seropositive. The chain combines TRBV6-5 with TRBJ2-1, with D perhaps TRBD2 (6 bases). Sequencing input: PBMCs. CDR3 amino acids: CASSSGLAGNEQFF. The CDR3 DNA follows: TGTGCCAGCAGCTCCGGACTGGCGGGGAATGAGCAGTTCTTC.